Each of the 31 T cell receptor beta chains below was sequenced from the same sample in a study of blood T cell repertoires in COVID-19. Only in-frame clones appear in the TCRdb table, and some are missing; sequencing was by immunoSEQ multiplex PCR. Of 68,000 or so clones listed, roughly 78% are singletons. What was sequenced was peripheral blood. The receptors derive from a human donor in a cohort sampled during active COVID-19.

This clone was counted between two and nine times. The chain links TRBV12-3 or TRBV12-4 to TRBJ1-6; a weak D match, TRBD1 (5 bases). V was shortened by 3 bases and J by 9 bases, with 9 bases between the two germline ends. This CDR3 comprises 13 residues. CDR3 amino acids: CASSFRGASPLHF. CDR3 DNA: TGTGCCAGCAGTTTTCGTGGGGCTTCACCCCTCCACTTT.

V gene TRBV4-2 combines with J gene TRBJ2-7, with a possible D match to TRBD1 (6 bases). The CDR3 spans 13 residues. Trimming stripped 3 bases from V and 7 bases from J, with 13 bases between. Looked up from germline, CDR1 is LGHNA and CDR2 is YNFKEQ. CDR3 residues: CASSQSTGLEQYF. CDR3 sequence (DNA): TGTGCCAGCAGCCAGTCTACAGGGCTTGAGCAGTACTTC.

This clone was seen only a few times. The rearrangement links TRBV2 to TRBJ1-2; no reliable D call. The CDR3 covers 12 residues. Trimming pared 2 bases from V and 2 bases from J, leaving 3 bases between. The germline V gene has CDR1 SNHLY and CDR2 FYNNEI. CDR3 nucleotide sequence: TGTGCCAGCAGTGAACAGAACTATGGCTACACCTTC. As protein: CASSEQNYGYTF.

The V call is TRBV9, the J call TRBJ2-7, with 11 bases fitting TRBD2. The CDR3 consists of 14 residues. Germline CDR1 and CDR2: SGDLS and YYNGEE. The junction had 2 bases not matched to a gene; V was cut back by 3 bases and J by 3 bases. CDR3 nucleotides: TGTGCCAGCAGCGACGGACTAGCGGGCTACGAGCAGTACTTC. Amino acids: CASSDGLAGYEQYF.

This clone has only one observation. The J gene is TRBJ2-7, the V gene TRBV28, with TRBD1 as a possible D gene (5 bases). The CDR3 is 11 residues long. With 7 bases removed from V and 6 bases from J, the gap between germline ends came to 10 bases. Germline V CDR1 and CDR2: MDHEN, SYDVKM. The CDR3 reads CASTFRAEQYF. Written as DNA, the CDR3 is TGTGCCAGCACCTTCAGGGCCGAGCAGTACTTC.

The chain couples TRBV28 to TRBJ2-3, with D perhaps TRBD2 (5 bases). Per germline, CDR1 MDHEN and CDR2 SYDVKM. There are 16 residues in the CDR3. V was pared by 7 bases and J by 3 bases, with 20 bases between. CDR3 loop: CASTPRGAEGTDTQYF. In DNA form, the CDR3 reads TGTGCCAGCACCCCCCGTGGAGCGGAAGGAACAGATACGCAGTATTTT.

The CDR3 here is CASSDPRTALYGYTF. The CDR3 DNA reads TGTGCCAGTAGCGACCCTCGGACAGCCTTATATGGCTACACCTTC. This rearrangement joins TRBV19 to TRBJ1-2; a weak D match, TRBD1 (6 bases). CDR1 LNHDA and CDR2 SQIVND come from the germline V gene (reference sequence). This CDR3 is built from 15 residues. With 6 bases removed from V and 5 bases from J, the gap between germline ends came to 19 bases.

The DNA for the CDR3 is TGTGCCATCGGAGGGAACTACGAGCAGTACTTC. Translating gives CAIGGNYEQYF. The chain is built from TRBV10-3 and TRBJ2-7; TRBD2 might be the D (6 bases). The CDR3 runs 11 residues. Trimming removed 8 bases from V and 3 bases from J, with 8 bases in between. From germline, CDR1 is ENHRY and CDR2 SYGVKD.

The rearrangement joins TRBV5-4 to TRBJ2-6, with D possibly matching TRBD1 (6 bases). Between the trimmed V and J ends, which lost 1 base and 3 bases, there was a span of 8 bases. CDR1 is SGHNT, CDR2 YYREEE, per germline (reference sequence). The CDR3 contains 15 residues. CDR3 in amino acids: CASSLTGFGANVLTF. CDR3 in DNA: TGTGCCAGCAGCTTGACAGGGTTTGGGGCCAACGTCCTGACTTTC.

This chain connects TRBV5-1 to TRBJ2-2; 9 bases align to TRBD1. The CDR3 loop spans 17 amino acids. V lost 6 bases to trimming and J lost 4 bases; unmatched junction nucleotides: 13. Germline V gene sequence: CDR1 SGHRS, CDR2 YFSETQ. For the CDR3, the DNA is TGCGCCAGCACCGCGAGAACAGGGGGCCTTGGCACCGGGGAGCTGTTTTTT. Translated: CASTARTGGLGTGELFF.

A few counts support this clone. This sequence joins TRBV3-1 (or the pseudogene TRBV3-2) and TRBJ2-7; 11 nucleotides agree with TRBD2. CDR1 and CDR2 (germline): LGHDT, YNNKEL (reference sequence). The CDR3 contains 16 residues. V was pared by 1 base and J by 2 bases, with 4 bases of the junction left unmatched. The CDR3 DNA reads TGTGCCAGCAGCCAAGCCGCACTAGCGGGGGCCTACGAGCAGTACTTC. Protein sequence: CASSQAALAGAYEQYF.

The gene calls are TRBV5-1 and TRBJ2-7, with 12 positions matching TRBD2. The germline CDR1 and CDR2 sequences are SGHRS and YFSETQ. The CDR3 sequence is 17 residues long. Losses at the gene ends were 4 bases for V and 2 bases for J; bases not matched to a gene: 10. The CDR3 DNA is TGCGCCAGCAGCGTGACTAGCGGGAGTGTAGCCCCCTACGAGCAGTACTTC. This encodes CASSVTSGSVAPYEQYF.

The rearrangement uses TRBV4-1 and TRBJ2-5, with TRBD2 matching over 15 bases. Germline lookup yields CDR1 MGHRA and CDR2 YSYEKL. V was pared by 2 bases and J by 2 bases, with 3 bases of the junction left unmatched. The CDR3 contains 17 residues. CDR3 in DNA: TGCGCCAGCAGCCAAAAAGGACTAGCGGGAGGGCAAGAGACCCAGTACTTC. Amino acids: CASSQKGLAGGQETQYF.

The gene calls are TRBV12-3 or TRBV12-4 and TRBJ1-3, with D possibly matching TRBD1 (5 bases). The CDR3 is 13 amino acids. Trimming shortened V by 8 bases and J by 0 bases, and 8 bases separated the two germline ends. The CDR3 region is CASPTASGNTIYF. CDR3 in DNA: TGTGCCAGCCCGACAGCCTCTGGAAACACCATATATTTT.

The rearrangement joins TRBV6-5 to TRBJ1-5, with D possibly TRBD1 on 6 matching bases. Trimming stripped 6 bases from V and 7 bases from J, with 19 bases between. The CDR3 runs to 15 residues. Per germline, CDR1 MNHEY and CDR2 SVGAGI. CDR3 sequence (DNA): TGTGCCAGCAGAGGGGGAAGTGGGTTTTACCAGCCCCAGCATTTT. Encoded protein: CASRGGSGFYQPQHF.

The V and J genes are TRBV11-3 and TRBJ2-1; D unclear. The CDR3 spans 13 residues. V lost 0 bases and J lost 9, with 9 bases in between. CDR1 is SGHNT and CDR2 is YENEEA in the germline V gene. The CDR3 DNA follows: TGTGCCAGCAGCTTAGATCGGCGAGGTGAGCAGTTCTTC. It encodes CASSLDRRGEQFF.

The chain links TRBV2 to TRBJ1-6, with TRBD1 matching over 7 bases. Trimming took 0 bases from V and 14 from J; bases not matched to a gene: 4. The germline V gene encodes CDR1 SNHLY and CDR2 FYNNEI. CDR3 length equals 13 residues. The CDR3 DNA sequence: TGTGCCAGCAGTGAAGCGTCAGGGGGAACCCTCCACTTT. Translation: CASSEASGGTLHF.

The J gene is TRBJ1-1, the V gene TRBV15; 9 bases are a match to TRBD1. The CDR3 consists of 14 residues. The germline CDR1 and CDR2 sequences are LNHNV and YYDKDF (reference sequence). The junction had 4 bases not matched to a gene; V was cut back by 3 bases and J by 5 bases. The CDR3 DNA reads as TGTGCCACCAGCAGGAACAGGGGGCTGACTGAAGCTTTCTTT. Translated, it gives CATSRNRGLTEAFF.

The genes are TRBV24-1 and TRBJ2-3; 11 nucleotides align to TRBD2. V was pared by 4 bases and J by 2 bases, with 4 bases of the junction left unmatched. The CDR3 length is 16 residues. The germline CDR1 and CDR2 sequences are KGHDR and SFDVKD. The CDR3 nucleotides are TGTGCCACCAGTGAGGGGACTAGCGGCTACACAGATACGCAGTATTTT. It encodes CATSEGTSGYTDTQYF.

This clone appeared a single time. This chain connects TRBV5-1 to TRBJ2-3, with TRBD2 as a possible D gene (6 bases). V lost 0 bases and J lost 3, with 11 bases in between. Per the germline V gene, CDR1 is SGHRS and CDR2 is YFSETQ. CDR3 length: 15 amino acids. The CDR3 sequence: CASSLAFLATDTQYF. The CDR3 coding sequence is TGCGCCAGCAGCTTGGCCTTTCTAGCGACAGATACGCAGTATTTT.

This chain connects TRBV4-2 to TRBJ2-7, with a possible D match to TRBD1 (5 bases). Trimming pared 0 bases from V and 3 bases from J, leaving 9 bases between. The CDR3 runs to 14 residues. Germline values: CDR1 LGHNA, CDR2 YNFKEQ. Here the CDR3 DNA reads TGTGCCAGCAGCCAAGAGGTGCAGGGCTACGAGCAGTACTTC. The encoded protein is CASSQEVQGYEQYF.

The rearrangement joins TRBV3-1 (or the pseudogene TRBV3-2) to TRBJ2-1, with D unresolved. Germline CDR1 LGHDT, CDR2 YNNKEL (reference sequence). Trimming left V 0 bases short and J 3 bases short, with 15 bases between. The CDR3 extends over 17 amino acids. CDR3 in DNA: TGTGCCAGCAGCCAAGATCCCTTTATTTCGAGCTACAATGAGCAGTTCTTC. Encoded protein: CASSQDPFISSYNEQFF.

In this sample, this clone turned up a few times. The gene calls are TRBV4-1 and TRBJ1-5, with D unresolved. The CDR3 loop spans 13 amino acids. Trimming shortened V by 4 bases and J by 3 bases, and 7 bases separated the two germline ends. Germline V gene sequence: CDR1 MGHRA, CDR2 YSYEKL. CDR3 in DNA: TGCGCCAGCAGCCGCCGGGACAATCAGCCCCAGCATTTT. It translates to CASSRRDNQPQHF.

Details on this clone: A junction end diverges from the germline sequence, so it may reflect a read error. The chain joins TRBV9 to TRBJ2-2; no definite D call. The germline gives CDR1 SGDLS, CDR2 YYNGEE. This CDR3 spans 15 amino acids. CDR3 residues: CASSPGETNTRELFF. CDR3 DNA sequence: TGTGCCAGCAGCCCCGGAGAAACCAACACCAGGGAGCTGTTTTTT.

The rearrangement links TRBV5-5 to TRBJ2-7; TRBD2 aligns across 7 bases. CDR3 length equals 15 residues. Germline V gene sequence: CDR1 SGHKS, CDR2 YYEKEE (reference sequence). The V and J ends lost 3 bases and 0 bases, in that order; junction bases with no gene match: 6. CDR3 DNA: TGTGCCAGCAGCTCCGAAAGACTAGCCTCCTACGAGCAGTACTTC. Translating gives CASSSERLASYEQYF. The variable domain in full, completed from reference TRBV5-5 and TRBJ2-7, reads DAGVTQSPTHLIKTRGQQVTLRCSPISGHKSVSWYQQVLGQGPQFIFQYYEKEERGRGNFPDRFSARQFPNYSSELNVNALLLGDSALYLCASSSERLASYEQYFGPGTRLTVT.

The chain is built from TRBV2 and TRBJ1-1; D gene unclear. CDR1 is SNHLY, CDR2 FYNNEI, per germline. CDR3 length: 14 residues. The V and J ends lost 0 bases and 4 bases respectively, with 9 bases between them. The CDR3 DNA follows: TGTGCCAGCAGTGAAGCGGTCCGGGGCACTGAAGCTTTCTTT. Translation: CASSEAVRGTEAFF.

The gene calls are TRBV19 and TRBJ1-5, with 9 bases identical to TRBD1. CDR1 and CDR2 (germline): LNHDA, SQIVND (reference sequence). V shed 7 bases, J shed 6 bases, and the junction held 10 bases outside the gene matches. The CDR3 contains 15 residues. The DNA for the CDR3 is TGTGCCAGTACCGTCCGGGACAGGGTGGGTCAGCCCCAGCATTTT. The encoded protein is CASTVRDRVGQPQHF.

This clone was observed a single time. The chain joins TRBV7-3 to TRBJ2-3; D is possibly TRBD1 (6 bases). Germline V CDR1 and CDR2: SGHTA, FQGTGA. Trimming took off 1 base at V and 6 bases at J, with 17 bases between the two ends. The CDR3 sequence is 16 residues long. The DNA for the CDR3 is TGTGCCAGCAGCTTAAGTGTCGGCAGGGGCGAGGATACGCAGTATTTT. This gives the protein CASSLSVGRGEDTQYF.

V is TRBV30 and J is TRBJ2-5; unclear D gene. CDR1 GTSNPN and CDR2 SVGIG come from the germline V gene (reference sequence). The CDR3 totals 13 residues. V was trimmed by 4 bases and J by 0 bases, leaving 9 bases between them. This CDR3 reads CAWTPLNQETQYF. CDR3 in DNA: TGTGCCTGGACCCCACTCAACCAAGAGACCCAGTACTTC.

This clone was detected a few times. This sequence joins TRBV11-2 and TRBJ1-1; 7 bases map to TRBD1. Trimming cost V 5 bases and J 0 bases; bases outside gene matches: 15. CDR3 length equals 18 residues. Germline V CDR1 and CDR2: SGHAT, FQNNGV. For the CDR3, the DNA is TGTGCCAGCAGCCCGGGCGGGACAGTTACAAGCATGAACACTGAAGCTTTCTTT. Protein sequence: CASSPGGTVTSMNTEAFF.

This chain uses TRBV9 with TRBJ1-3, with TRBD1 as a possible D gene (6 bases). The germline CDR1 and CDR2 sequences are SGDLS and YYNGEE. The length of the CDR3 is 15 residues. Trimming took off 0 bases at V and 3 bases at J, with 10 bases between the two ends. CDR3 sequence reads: CASSVETGHGNTIYF. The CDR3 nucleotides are TGTGCCAGCAGCGTAGAAACAGGGCATGGAAACACCATATATTTT.